Listed here is a single TCR beta chain. This sample was included in a study of technical replicates of blood from a few donors. The V and J ends lost 2 bases and 3 bases respectively, with 14 bases between them. This CDR3 is 16 amino acids long. The germline gives CDR1 LGHNT, CDR2 FRNRAP. Method: immunoSEQ multiplex PCR; TCRdb's copy keeps in-frame clones and lacks some. Seen here are 85,000 to 90,000 clones, around 90% observed once, and the top ten hold approximately 0.3%. The rearrangement joins TRBV12-5 to TRBJ1-5; D remains ambiguous. The TCR comes from a human donor in good health. Sequenced material: T cells isolated from PBMCs. DNA for the CDR3: TGTGCTAGTGGTTTGATATCGGGATCCTACAATCAGCCCCAGCATTTT. Protein product: CASGLISGSYNQPQHF.